This paragraph covers one TCR beta chain sequence. This clonotype was detected only a few times. There is no known antigen for this receptor. The sample holds no much larger clone one base away, and base qualities are not on file. Receptors were amplified or captured by PCR. Sequenced on an Illumina HiSeq 2500. To normalize quantification of the TCRbeta repertoire, the TCR libraries were built with molecular barcoding that relied on unique molecular identifiers. In TCRdb, the public reads were trimmed at Q25 with fastp and aligned with MiXCR, with productive beta chains retained. Every distinct CDR3 protein forms one entry, paired with its most common genes and DNA. A total of about 640,000 distinct CDR3 sequences appear in this sample, around 16% of them only once. The top ten hold approximately 1% of the sample. The sample is drawn from a study of T-cell reconstitution after alpha-beta-depleted transplantation in children (TCRdb year 2016). In the study overall: T-cell immune reconstitution after TCRalphabeta/CD19-depleted allogeneic hematopoietic cell transplantation in children was quantitatively tracked in the study by means of TCR repertoire profiling.

From its cysteine to its valine, the CDR3 spans 13 amino acids. Just CDR3 DNA is preserved here, 39 bases in frame from base 1. In the germline V gene, CDR1 corresponds to KGHSH and CDR2 to LQKENI. V is clipped by 3 bases and J by 6 bases, and the sequence between their germline boundaries is 12 bases long. The sequence is built from TRBV18 and TRBJ2-7, with no D gene named confidently. This material consisted of PBMCs from the stem cell graft donor, taken from the stem cell graft. The clonotype originates from a human donor who donated a stem cell graft to a child with acute myeloid leukemia. The CDR3 sequence is CASSPGGRVEQYV. The DNA is TGTGCCAGCTCACCGGGTGGAAGGGTCGAGCAGTACGTC.